A selection of T cell receptor beta chains follows, all from one sample in a study of shared clonotypes between healthy human individuals. Sequencing used immunoSEQ multiplex PCR; TCRdb keeps in-frame clones, though not all of them. This table has 1,100,000 or so clones, 78% appearing once. The sample taken for sequencing was memory CD4+ T cells from PBMCs. These receptors were taken from a young man in good health. Some clones in this sample may be carry-over from other donors' samples. CDR3s leave out the opening cysteine and the closing phenylalanine or tryptophan. Each record gives: J gene, V gene, CDR3 protein.

j_gene: TRBJ1-6; v_gene: TRBV30; CDR3aa: AWQRTSLNSPLH
j_gene: TRBJ1-2; v_gene: TRBV30; CDR3aa: AWMSDNYGYT
j_gene: TRBJ1-1; v_gene: TRBV27; CDR3aa: ASSPTGSTEAF
j_gene: TRBJ2-5; v_gene: TRBV19; CDR3aa: ASKGSGGRETQY
j_gene: TRBJ1-2; v_gene: TRBV5-1; CDR3aa: ASSPGPTLYGYT
j_gene: TRBJ1-6; v_gene: TRBV27; CDR3aa: ASSSASASTSSYNSPLH
j_gene: TRBJ1-1; v_gene: TRBV30; CDR3aa: AWEDSNTEAF
j_gene: TRBJ1-2; v_gene: TRBV6-5; CDR3aa: ASSSRAGGASGYT
j_gene: TRBJ1-1; v_gene: TRBV28; CDR3aa: ASSTGGADNTEAF
j_gene: TRBJ1-1; v_gene: TRBV2; CDR3aa: ASSQQGDVTEAF
j_gene: TRBJ2-2; v_gene: TRBV2; CDR3aa: ASRSPGLAGGTGELF
j_gene: TRBJ2-2; v_gene: TRBV30; CDR3aa: AWKGQFGTGELF
j_gene: TRBJ2-6; v_gene: TRBV30; CDR3aa: AWSETGANVLT
j_gene: TRBJ2-1; v_gene: TRBV5-1; CDR3aa: ASSWGLAGEFDNEQF